This TCR beta chain was profiled in a study of blood T cell repertoires in COVID-19. Study details: The United States, Italy and Spain provided the acute and convalescent COVID-19 samples. Sample material is recorded as cDNA or gDNA derived from T cells, B-cell-depleted T cells, or PBMCs.

Authors' data handling: Estimated nucleated cell counts came from reference gene primer amplification. TCRdb's table, derived via immunoSEQ multiplex PCR, lists solely in-frame clones and lacks some. The D gene and trimming were derived from the DNA, and the V and J assignments and clone size from that table. The sample shows 73,000 or so clones, approximately 90% of them seen only once. Material: peripheral blood. This receptor was obtained from a man between 25 and 39 years old with acute or convalescent COVID-19.

The CDR3 sequence is CASSLQGVANEKLFF. Written as DNA, the CDR3 is TGTGCCAGCAGCTTACAGGGGGTAGCTAATGAAAAACTGTTTTTT. This sequence joins TRBV28 and TRBJ1-4; 8 bases fit TRBD1. The V gene end was trimmed by 6 bases and the J gene end by 3 bases; junction bases not matched to a gene: 6. CDR1 and CDR2 from the germline V gene are MDHEN and SYDVKM. The CDR3 has 15 amino acids.